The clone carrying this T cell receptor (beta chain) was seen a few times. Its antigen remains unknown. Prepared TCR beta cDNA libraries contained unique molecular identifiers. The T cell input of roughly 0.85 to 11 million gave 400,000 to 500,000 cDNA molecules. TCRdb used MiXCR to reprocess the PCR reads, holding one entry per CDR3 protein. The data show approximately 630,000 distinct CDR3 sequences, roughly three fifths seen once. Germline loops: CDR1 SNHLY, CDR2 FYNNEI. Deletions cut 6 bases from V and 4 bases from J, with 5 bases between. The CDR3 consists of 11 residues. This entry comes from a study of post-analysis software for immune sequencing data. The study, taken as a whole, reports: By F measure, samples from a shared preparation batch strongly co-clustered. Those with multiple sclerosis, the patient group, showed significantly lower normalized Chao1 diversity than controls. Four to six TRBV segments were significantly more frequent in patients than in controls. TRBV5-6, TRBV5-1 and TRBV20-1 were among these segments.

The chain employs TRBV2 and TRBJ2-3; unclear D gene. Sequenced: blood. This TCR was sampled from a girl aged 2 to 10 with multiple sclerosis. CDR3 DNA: TGTGCCAGCAGGTCGGCAGATACGCAGTATTTT. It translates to CASRSADTQYF.